Listed below are T cell receptor beta chains from one sample, sequenced in a study of blood T cell repertoires in COVID-19. Produced via immunoSEQ multiplex PCR; TCRdb's table is partial and in-frame only. The sample lists approximately 70,000 clones, about four fifths seen once, with approximately 5% in the top ten. The sequencing sample was made of peripheral blood. The receptors shown here come from a woman of 80 years or more with active or convalescent COVID-19. CDR3s include the opening cysteine and the closing phenylalanine or tryptophan. The D gene is left open where the match is weak. Expanded clones are given a class, and other clones once, few, many or no size at all.

J | V | D | size | DNA | CDR3
TRBJ2-7 | TRBV18 | NA | NA | TGTGCCAGCTCACCGACAGTATACGAGCAGTACTTC | CASSPTVYEQYF
TRBJ2-3 | TRBV9 | NA | NA | TGTGCCAGCAGCGTAGATGCAGGGTGGCTAGATTTTAGCACAGATACGCAGTATTTT | CASSVDAGWLDFSTDTQYF
TRBJ1-6 | TRBV6-2/TRBV6-3 | NA | NA | TGTGCCAGCAGCCTCAGGGTAAGATCACCCCTCCACTTT | CASSLRVRSPLHF
TRBJ2-3 | TRBV9 | TRBD2 | NA | TGTGCCAGCAGCGTACGCGGGGGGCCAGATACGCAGTATTTT | CASSVRGGPDTQYF
TRBJ1-5 | TRBV27 | NA | NA | TGTGCCAGCAGTCGCTTCCAGGGTTTCGGGCAGCCCCAGCATTTT | CASSRFQGFGQPQHF
TRBJ1-5 | TRBV6-1 | NA | few | TGTGCCAGCAGTGAAGTAAACAGGGCCCAGCCCCAGCATTTT | CASSEVNRAQPQHF
TRBJ1-2 | TRBV6-5 | TRBD1 | NA | TGTGCCAGCAGTTTCGGGACAGGGAGGGATGGCTACACCTTC | CASSFGTGRDGYTF
TRBJ1-5 | TRBV19 | TRBD1 | NA | TGTGCCAGTAGTACCACAGGGGGAAAGAGTCAGCCCCAGCATTTT | CASSTTGGKSQPQHF
TRBJ1-4 | TRBV7-9 | NA | NA | TGTGCCAGCAGCTCTCTATCATTTGAAAAACTGTTTTTT | CASSSLSFEKLFF
TRBJ1-2 | TRBV27 | NA | NA | TGTGCCAGCAGTTTTAAGGGGCTTGGCTACACCTTC | CASSFKGLGYTF
TRBJ2-1 | TRBV4-1 | NA | NA | TGCGCCAGCACCTCCTTTGGGCTAGCGTGGAATGAGCAGTTCTTC | CASTSFGLAWNEQFF
TRBJ2-3 | TRBV7-6 | NA | NA | TGTGCCAGCAGCTCCCACAAGACAGGCGCGGATACGCAGTATTTT | CASSSHKTGADTQYF
TRBJ2-3 | TRBV18 | NA | NA | TGTGCCAGCTCACGGAGCGGAGATACGCAGTATTTT | CASSRSGDTQYF
TRBJ1-1 | TRBV19 | TRBD1 | NA | TGTGCCAGTAGTATTGGCAGGGGGGACACTGAAGCTTTCTTT | CASSIGRGDTEAFF
TRBJ2-7 | TRBV28 | TRBD2 | NA | TGTGCCAGCAGTTCGAGCGGGGGTCGGGGGTACTTC | CASSSSGGRGYF
TRBJ1-2 | TRBV5-6 | TRBD1 | once | TGTGCCAGCAGTCCATCAGGGGGCTTAAGCTTAGACTATGGCTACACCTTC | CASSPSGGLSLDYGYTF
TRBJ2-7 | TRBV28 | TRBD1 | NA | TGTGCCAGCAGTCCCCGGGACAGGGGTAACGAGCAGTACTTC | CASSPRDRGNEQYF
TRBJ2-2 | TRBV28 | TRBD2 | NA | TGTGCCAGCAGTTATAGCGGGAGGAAGGACACCGGGGAGCTGTTTTTT | CASSYSGRKDTGELFF
TRBJ2-7 | TRBV19 | TRBD1 | NA | TGTGCCAGTAGGGGGACAGGGGAACTCGAGCAGTACTTC | CASRGTGELEQYF
TRBJ2-2 | TRBV7-8 | NA | NA | TGTGCCAGCAGCCCTAGCTGGAGCGCCGGGGAGCTGTTTTTT | CASSPSWSAGELFF
TRBJ2-1 | TRBV4-3 | TRBD1 | NA | TGCGCCAGCAGCCACCGGACAGGGGGCCTCGATGAGCAGTTCTTC | CASSHRTGGLDEQFF
TRBJ1-4 | TRBV12-3/TRBV12-4 | NA | NA | TGTGCCAGCAGCCCAAATAATGAAAAACTGTTTTTT | CASSPNNEKLFF
TRBJ1-1 | TRBV7-6 | NA | NA | TGTGCCAGCAGCTTACAAATGAACACTGAAGCTTTCTTT | CASSLQMNTEAFF
TRBJ2-3 | TRBV15 | TRBD2 | NA | TGTGCCACCAGCAGAGCCCTCAGCGGGGGGATTGGCACAGATACGCAGTATTTT | CATSRALSGGIGTDTQYF
TRBJ2-3 | TRBV5-1 | TRBD2 | NA | TGCGCCAGCAGATCAACTAGCGGGGGGGCAACAGATACGCAGTATTTT | CASRSTSGGATDTQYF
TRBJ2-5 | TRBV29-1 | NA | NA | TGCAGCGTTGAAGACGGCGGCCAAGAGACCCAGTACTTC | CSVEDGGQETQYF
TRBJ2-2 | TRBV6-5 | TRBD1 | few | TGTGCCAGCAGACAGGGGACCGGGGAGCTGTTTTTT | CASRQGTGELFF
TRBJ2-7 | TRBV7-8 | NA | NA | TGTGCCAGCAGTCTACGGGACTCTTACGAGCAGTACTTC | CASSLRDSYEQYF
TRBJ2-5 | TRBV30 | TRBD1 | NA | TGTGCCTGGAGTGTACGAGGACAGGGGTACTTC | CAWSVRGQGYF
TRBJ1-2 | TRBV5-4 | NA | NA | TGTGCCAGCAGCTTGGAGGGAGGAAGGTATGGCTACACCTTC | CASSLEGGRYGYTF
TRBJ2-5 | TRBV19 | TRBD2 | NA | TGTGCCAGTAGTATGAGGGGACTAGCGGGAGACAAGACCCAGTACTTC | CASSMRGLAGDKTQYF
TRBJ1-3 | TRBV7-2 | NA | NA | TGTGCCAGCAGGGGCCCCTCTGGAAACACCATATATTTT | CASRGPSGNTIYF
TRBJ2-7 | TRBV7-6 | TRBD2 | few | TGTGCCAGCAGCTTAGGTAGCGGGGGGTTCTACGAGCAGTACTTC | CASSLGSGGFYEQYF
TRBJ2-1 | TRBV6-5 | TRBD2 | NA | TGTGCCAGCAGGCCTAGCGGGGCCGGGTATGGGTTCTTC | CASRPSGAGYGFF
TRBJ1-1 | TRBV18 | NA | few | TGTGCCAGCTCACCAATTCGACAGGCCCAGAACACTGAAGCTTTCTTT | CASSPIRQAQNTEAFF
TRBJ1-2 | TRBV6-4 | TRBD1 | NA | TGTGCCAGCCGCAGGCAGTCCGGGACAGCCCAGGACTATGGCTACACCTTC | CASRRQSGTAQDYGYTF
TRBJ2-2 | TRBV18 | NA | once | TGTGCCAGCTCACCGTGGGCGGGTGGCTCGAACACCGGGGAGCTGTTTTTT | CASSPWAGGSNTGELFF
TRBJ2-1 | TRBV5-1 | TRBD2 | NA | TGCGCCAGCAGCTTGCAAGCGGGAGACTTCTACAATGAGCAGTTCTTC | CASSLQAGDFYNEQFF
TRBJ1-1 | TRBV19 | NA | few | TGTGCCAGTAGAGCTTTTCTTCAGAACACTGAAGCTTTCTTT | CASRAFLQNTEAFF
TRBJ1-1 | TRBV19 | TRBD1 | few | TGTGCCAGTAGTATGGGACAGCCAAACACTGAAGCTTTCTTT | CASSMGQPNTEAFF
TRBJ2-3 | TRBV7-2 | NA | NA | TGTGCCAGCAGCTTACGTTGGGGGCGGGGCACAGATACGCAGTATTTT | CASSLRWGRGTDTQYF
TRBJ2-5 | TRBV30 | TRBD2 | NA | TGTGCCTGGAATATTAACAGCGGGAATCAAGAGACCCAGTACTTC | CAWNINSGNQETQYF
TRBJ2-1 | TRBV7-2 | TRBD1 | NA | TGTGCCAGCAGCCGGACAGGGGTGGAGCAGTTCTTC | CASSRTGVEQFF
TRBJ2-7 | TRBV7-8 | NA | NA | TGTGCCAGCAGCTTAGGTGTCCCCGAGAGGGAGCAGTACTTC | CASSLGVPEREQYF
TRBJ2-3 | TRBV12-3/TRBV12-4 | NA | NA | TGTGCCAGCAGTAGGGGGAGCACAGATACGCAGTATTTT | CASSRGSTDTQYF
TRBJ1-1 | TRBV2 | NA | NA | TGTGCCAGCAGTTACCTCGGGGGGCTAAGGAACACTGAAGCTTTCTTT | CASSYLGGLRNTEAFF
TRBJ2-7 | TRBV5-1 | TRBD2 | few | TGCGCCAGCAGCTTGACGGCGGGAGGGGTATTGTACGAGCAGTACTTC | CASSLTAGGVLYEQYF
TRBJ2-3 | TRBV4-1 | TRBD2 | NA | TGCGCCAGCAGCCTCACTTACAAACTTAGCGGGAGGGCCGCAGATACGCAGTATTTT | CASSLTYKLSGRAADTQYF
TRBJ2-1 | TRBV19 | NA | NA | TGTGCCAGTAGTACCACGCCACCTCACAGGGCCATCTCCTACAATGAGCAGTTCTTC | CASSTTPPHRAISYNEQFF
TRBJ2-1 | TRBV4-3 | TRBD2 | NA | TGCGCCAGCAGCCAAGCCACCCCCCTGGGACTAGCGGGAGTGTCTTGGCAGTTCTTC | CASSQATPLGLAGVSWQFF